Given below is one T cell receptor (beta chain) in context. TCRdb used MiXCR to reprocess the RT-PCR reads, holding one entry per CDR3 protein. Among almost 700,000 distinct CDR3 sequences listed, approximately 15% were seen once. Sequenced sample: memory CD4+ T cells from blood. The TCR comes from a female donor in good health, serving as a healthy control.

The CDR3 bases are TGTGCCAGCAGTCGCCTCGGACGGCCTGAGGTCACTGAAGCTTTCTTT. This gives the protein CASSRLGRPEVTEAFF. The chain joins TRBV12-3 or TRBV12-4 to TRBJ1-1; D not resolved. This CDR3 is 16 amino acids long. Between the trimmed V and J ends, which lost 5 bases and 4 bases, there was a span of 20 bases.